These 26 T cell receptor beta chains were all obtained from the same sample, sequenced in a study of blood T cell repertoires in COVID-19. Assay: immunoSEQ multiplex PCR; the TCRdb copy retains only in-frame clones and omits some. The sample records approximately 440,000 clones, about 90% being singletons. The sample consisted of PBMCs or T cells enriched from blood (not recorded which). The receptors shown here come from a man between 18 and 29 years old who had recovered from COVID-19.

V gene TRBV28 combines with J gene TRBJ1-2; TRBD1 agrees at 7 bases. Losses at the gene ends were 5 bases for V and 7 bases for J; bases not matched to a gene: 10. Germline lookup yields CDR1 MDHEN and CDR2 SYDVKM. This CDR3 has 14 residues. For the CDR3, the DNA is TGTGCCAGCAGTCCCGGAGGGACAGCCTCTGGCTACACCTTC. Residues: CASSPGGTASGYTF.

This chain joins TRBV28 and TRBJ1-2; D not resolved. This CDR3 has 15 amino acids. V lost 5 bases and J 3 bases, leaving 16 bases between the germline ends. The germline V gene has CDR1 MDHEN and CDR2 SYDVKM. CDR3 in amino acids: CASSTAQEQYYGYTF. The CDR3 DNA is TGTGCCAGCAGTACCGCCCAGGAACAGTACTATGGCTACACCTTC.

The chain is built from TRBV9 and TRBJ1-2; tentative D call: TRBD1 (5 bases). Germline values: CDR1 SGDLS, CDR2 YYNGEE. Deletions cut 0 bases from V and 8 bases from J, with 11 bases between. This CDR3 region has 13 residues. CDR3: CASSVGQGVGYTF. In nucleotides, the CDR3 is TGTGCCAGCAGCGTAGGGCAGGGCGTCGGCTACACCTTC.

The rearrangement links TRBV2 to TRBJ1-5, with a tentative D call TRBD1 (5 bases). This CDR3 has 17 amino acids. CDR1 SNHLY and CDR2 FYNNEI come from the germline V gene. V dropped 0 bases and J dropped 0 bases, with 12 bases sitting between them. This CDR3 reads CASSEAPGGYSNQPQHF. The CDR3 DNA reads as TGTGCCAGCAGTGAAGCCCCCGGGGGATATAGCAATCAGCCCCAGCATTTT.

The V gene is TRBV4-1, the J gene TRBJ1-5, with unresolved D. CDR3 length: 12 residues. With 6 bases removed from V and 9 bases from J, the gap between germline ends came to 12 bases. CDR1 and CDR2 (germline): MGHRA, YSYEKL. CDR3: CASSPPPGPQHF. CDR3 DNA sequence: TGCGCCAGCAGTCCCCCCCCCGGGCCCCAGCATTTT.

This chain's CDR3 is CASSPDRGPSPLHF. The CDR3 nucleotides are TGTGCCAGCAGTCCGGACAGGGGGCCCTCACCCCTCCACTTT. The chain uses TRBV27 and TRBJ1-6; 11 bases map to TRBD1. V gave up 5 bases and J gave up 10 bases; unmatched junction bases: 4. Germline V gene sequence: CDR1 MNHEY, CDR2 SMNVEV (reference sequence). The CDR3 runs 14 residues.

The chain combines TRBV7-9 with TRBJ2-3, with D perhaps matching TRBD1 (5 bases). The CDR3 contains 14 residues. The V gene lost 6 bases and the J gene lost 4 bases, with 14 bases spanning the gap. Germline assignment: CDR1 SEHNR and CDR2 FQNEAQ (reference sequence). The CDR3 DNA sequence: TGTGCCAGCAGAAGCAGGGTTGTCGCAGATACGCAGTATTTT. Amino acids: CASRSRVVADTQYF.

The rearrangement joins TRBV28 to TRBJ2-7; unclear D gene. The CDR3 extends over 13 amino acids. Germline V lookup: CDR1 MDHEN, CDR2 SYDVKM. The ends were cut back, 4 bases at V and 7 bases at J, with 14 bases in the middle. CDR3 bases: TGTGCCAGCAGTTCCCGAAGCTTGGAGGAGCAGTACTTC. It specifies CASSSRSLEEQYF.

V usage is TRBV18 and J usage is TRBJ1-4; 8 positions match TRBD1. Per the germline V gene, CDR1 is KGHSH and CDR2 is LQKENI. V shed 6 bases and J 5 bases; nucleotides not matched to a gene: 8. The CDR3 totals 15 residues. The CDR3 here is CASSPRTGKNEKLFF. CDR3 bases: TGTGCCAGCTCGCCTAGGACAGGGAAAAATGAAAAACTGTTTTTT. Complete variable domain (other parts from reference TRBV18 and TRBJ1-4): NAGVMQNPRHLVRRRGQEARLRCSPMKGHSHVYWYRQLPEEGLKFMVYLQKENIIDESGMPKERFSAEFPKEGPSILRIQQVVRGDSAAYFCASSPRTGKNEKLFFGSGTQLSVL.

In its sample, this clone was seen once. V and J are TRBV7-9 and TRBJ1-2; maybe TRBD1 (6 bases). The length of the CDR3 is 18 residues. V was clipped by 0 bases and J by 6 bases, with 23 bases between them. The germline gives CDR1 SEHNR, CDR2 FQNEAQ (reference sequence). The CDR3 sequence: CASSLALGRGGATHGYTF. The CDR3 DNA reads as TGTGCCAGCAGCTTAGCGTTGGGTAGGGGGGGCGCGACCCATGGCTACACCTTC.

The chain recombines TRBV9 with TRBJ2-5; D possibly corresponds to TRBD2 (6 bases). The CDR3 loop spans 15 amino acids. Germline CDR1 reads SGDLS; CDR2 reads YYNGEE. The V end lost 3 bases, the J end lost 4 bases, and 16 bases lay between the germline ends. For the CDR3, the DNA is TGTGCCAGCAGCGCCTCGGGGGAAACCGCAGAGACCCAGTACTTC. Translation gives CASSASGETAETQYF.

The chain recombines TRBV2 with TRBJ2-3; D perhaps matches TRBD2 (7 bases). CDR3 length equals 17 residues. Trimming pared 7 bases from V and 0 bases from J, leaving 20 bases between. CDR1 and CDR2 from the germline V gene are SNHLY and FYNNEI. CDR3 loop: CASMRSLAGASTDTQYF. CDR3 nucleotides: TGTGCCAGCATGAGGTCCCTGGCGGGGGCTAGCACAGATACGCAGTATTTT.

V and J are TRBV10-3 and TRBJ1-5, with D unclear. This CDR3 comprises 14 residues. Looked up from germline, CDR1 is ENHRY and CDR2 is SYGVKD. Trimming pared 2 bases from V and 5 bases from J, leaving 10 bases between. The CDR3: CAISERGFDQPQHF. DNA of the CDR3: TGTGCCATCAGTGAGCGGGGTTTCGATCAGCCCCAGCATTTT.

The J gene is TRBJ1-1, the V gene TRBV6-6; no clear D gene. Trimming removed 8 bases from V and 1 base from J, with 14 bases in between. The CDR3 length is 14 residues. Germline values: CDR1 MNHNY, CDR2 SVGAGI (reference sequence). CDR3 nucleotide sequence: TGTGCCAGCTTTAGGAGCGGTTCGAACACTGAAGCTTTCTTT. Protein product: CASFRSGSNTEAFF.

This chain uses TRBV14 with TRBJ1-3; unclear D gene. The CDR3 totals 14 residues. The V end was cut by 4 bases, the J end by 3 bases, with 10 bases between. Germline V gene lookup returns CDR1 SGHDN and CDR2 FVKESK. CDR3 coding DNA: TGTGCCAGCAGCCCTCGGAGAGGTGGAAACACCATATATTTT. Translating it yields CASSPRRGGNTIYF.

The chain couples TRBV5-6 to TRBJ2-1, with D possibly being TRBD2 (6 bases). The CDR3 has 14 amino acids. The V end was cut by 7 bases, the J end by 7 bases, with 18 bases between. The germline CDR1 and CDR2 sequences are SGHDT and YYEEEE. The CDR3 region is CASHHLGGYNEQFF. The CDR3 DNA follows: TGTGCCAGCCACCATTTGGGAGGTTATAATGAGCAGTTCTTC.

The chain recombines TRBV18 with TRBJ1-5; 9 bases map to TRBD1. The CDR3 length is 14 residues. V gave up 3 bases and J gave up 7 bases; unmatched junction bases: 4. Germline CDR1 is KGHSH and CDR2 is LQKENI. CDR3 in amino acids: CASSPGQGSQPQHF. The CDR3 nucleotides read TGTGCCAGCTCACCCGGACAGGGGAGCCAGCCCCAGCATTTT.

For the CDR3, the DNA is TGTGCCAGTAGTCTAGCGGGGTCAGCTCCGGTCGATACGCAGTATTTT. This encodes CASSLAGSAPVDTQYF. The chain employs TRBV19 and TRBJ2-3, with TRBD2 matching 9 bases. The germline CDR1 and CDR2 sequences are LNHDA and SQIVND (reference sequence). J gave up 6 bases and V 5 bases, and 12 bases lay outside the gene matches. This CDR3 comprises 16 residues. The complete variable domain, with remaining parts taken from reference TRBV19 and TRBJ2-3, reads DGGITQSPKYLFRKEGQNVTLSCEQNLNHDAMYWYRQDPGQGLRLIYYSQIVNDFQKGDIAEGYSVSREKKESFPLTVTSAQKNPTAFYLCASSLAGSAPVDTQYFGPGTRLTVL.

CDR3 in DNA: TGTGCCAGCAGCTTTTATCAGCGCCCCTACGAGCAGTACTTC. This gives the protein CASSFYQRPYEQYF. The V and J genes are TRBV13 and TRBJ2-7; D is uncertain. The CDR3 is 14 amino acids. The V end was cut by 3 bases, the J end by 2 bases, with 11 bases between. Germline-derived CDR1 and CDR2 are PRHDT and FYEKMQ (reference sequence).

The V and J genes are TRBV5-6 and TRBJ1-2; maybe TRBD1 (5 bases). Germline V CDR1 and CDR2: SGHDT, YYEEEE. Trimming pared 2 bases from V and 1 base from J, leaving 12 bases between. The CDR3 has 15 amino acids. CDR3 nucleotide sequence: TGTGCCAGCAGCTTATTAAGACAGCTTAACTATGGCTACACCTTC. Encoded protein: CASSLLRQLNYGYTF.

The gene calls are TRBV12-5 and TRBJ1-5, with D possibly matching TRBD1 (5 bases). Per germline, CDR1 LGHNT and CDR2 FRNRAP. Between the trimmed V and J ends, which lost 2 bases and 8 bases, there was a span of 16 bases. The CDR3 extends over 15 amino acids. The CDR3 loop is CASGLLAGRGEPQHF. CDR3 coding DNA: TGTGCTAGTGGTTTGTTAGCAGGGCGTGGAGAGCCCCAGCATTTT.

The chain combines TRBV5-6 with TRBJ2-7, with 8 bases fitting TRBD1. The CDR3 loop spans 15 amino acids. In germline, CDR1 is SGHDT, CDR2 YYEEEE. The J segment lost 0 bases and the V segment lost 4 bases, leaving 6 bases of the junction unmatched. Here the CDR3 reads CASSEGQGISYEQYF. The CDR3 region has the DNA TGTGCCAGCAGCGAAGGACAGGGTATCTCCTACGAGCAGTACTTC.

The genes are TRBV3-1 (or the pseudogene TRBV3-2) and TRBJ2-4, with 7 positions matching TRBD1. The CDR3 has 14 amino acids. Per germline, CDR1 LGHDT and CDR2 YNNKEL (reference sequence). Trimming removed 1 base from V and 6 bases from J; junction bases left unmatched: 3. The CDR3 nucleotides read TGTGCCAGCAGCCAAGGGACAGGTAGAAACATTCAGTACTTC. Its protein product is CASSQGTGRNIQYF.

The J gene is TRBJ2-7, the V gene TRBV27; D perhaps matches TRBD1 (6 bases). Trimming took off 5 bases at V and 2 bases at J, with 16 bases between the two ends. The CDR3 runs 15 residues. The germline gives CDR1 MNHEY, CDR2 SMNVEV (reference sequence). The CDR3 sequence: CASSLGSGVPYEQYF. CDR3 in DNA: TGTGCCAGCAGTCTGGGGTCAGGGGTACCCTACGAGCAGTACTTC.

The chain uses TRBV27 and TRBJ1-5; D not resolved. Germline CDR1 is MNHEY and CDR2 is SMNVEV (reference sequence). V was trimmed by 2 bases and J by 3 bases, leaving 14 bases between them. This CDR3 spans 16 amino acids. The CDR3 region is CASSLSRGGYNQPQHF. The CDR3 DNA sequence: TGTGCCAGCAGTTTAAGCCGCGGAGGGTACAATCAGCCCCAGCATTTT.

The CDR3 spells CASSILGGHSGNTIYF. DNA of the CDR3: TGTGCCAGTAGTATTCTGGGGGGTCACTCTGGAAACACCATATATTTT. This chain connects TRBV19 to TRBJ1-3, with TRBD1 as a possible D gene (5 bases). Germline CDR1 LNHDA, CDR2 SQIVND (reference sequence). Trimming left V 3 bases short and J 0 bases short, with 12 bases between. CDR3 length: 16 amino acids.